The 22 T cell receptor beta chains listed next were all sequenced from one sample in a study of technical replicates of blood from several donors. Only in-frame clones appear in the TCRdb table, and some are missing; sequencing was by immunoSEQ multiplex PCR. Of fewer than 80,000 clones listed, approximately 89% are singletons. Source material: PBMCs. These receptors were collected from a human donor in good health. Some clones in this sample may be carry-over from other donors' samples.

This chain joins TRBV10-3 and TRBJ2-7; 13 bases align to TRBD2. Germline values: CDR1 ENHRY, CDR2 SYGVKD. Trimming removed 5 bases from V and 7 bases from J; junction bases left unmatched: 5. The CDR3 length is 14 residues. CDR3 DNA: TGTGCCATCAGTCCGGGACTAGCGGGAAAAGAGCAGTACTTC. Protein product: CAISPGLAGKEQYF.

The J gene is TRBJ2-3, the V gene TRBV19, with a possible D match to TRBD1 (5 bases). The germline V gene has CDR1 LNHDA and CDR2 SQIVND (reference sequence). V lost 3 bases and J 0 bases, leaving 10 bases between the germline ends. The CDR3 spans 15 residues. This chain's CDR3 is CASSISRASTDTQYF. Written as DNA, the CDR3 is TGTGCCAGTAGTATCAGCAGGGCGAGCACAGATACGCAGTATTTT.

The rearrangement uses TRBV28 and TRBJ1-4, with D possibly being TRBD1 (6 bases). Germline V gene sequence: CDR1 MDHEN, CDR2 SYDVKM. The CDR3 covers 14 residues. The ends were cut back, 2 bases at V and 8 bases at J, with 12 bases in the middle. CDR3 sequence: CASSLGGSREKLFF. The CDR3 DNA sequence: TGTGCCAGCAGTTTAGGGGGCAGCCGAGAAAAACTGTTTTTT.

V is TRBV11-2 and J is TRBJ2-2; 7 bases are shared with TRBD2. In germline, CDR1 is SGHAT, CDR2 FQNNGV. The CDR3 is 19 amino acids. The J segment lost 4 bases and the V segment lost 3 bases, leaving 17 bases of the junction unmatched. The CDR3 nucleotides are TGTGCCAGCAGCTTCCGCTCGCCTAGCGGCCCTAGGGGCACCGGGGAGCTGTTTTTT. Amino acid sequence: CASSFRSPSGPRGTGELFF.

This chain links TRBV6-5 with TRBJ2-7, with a possible D match to TRBD1 (6 bases). There are 15 residues in the CDR3. Trimming removed 4 bases at V and 0 bases at J, with 13 bases between. Germline V gene sequence: CDR1 MNHEY, CDR2 SVGAGI. The CDR3, as DNA: TGTGCCAGCAGTTCGTACAGGGAGAACTCCTACGAGCAGTACTTC. Its translation: CASSSYRENSYEQYF.

The chain joins TRBV7-9 to TRBJ2-7; 10 bases agree with TRBD2. The ends lost 6 bases at V and 4 bases at J; junction bases unmatched: 6. The CDR3 has 14 amino acids. The V gene's germline CDR1 is SEHNR and CDR2 FQNEAQ (reference sequence). DNA of the CDR3: TGTGCCAGCAGGGAGACTAGCGGGCATTACGAGCAGTACTTC. It is translated as CASRETSGHYEQYF.

This chain joins TRBV7-2 and TRBJ1-1; D gene unclear. Per germline, CDR1 SGHTA and CDR2 FQGNSA. This CDR3 has 14 residues. Deletions cut 1 base from V and 1 base from J, with 7 bases between. The CDR3 bases are TGTGCCAGCAGCTTAGGAGCAGGGAACACTGAAGCTTTCTTT. Amino acids: CASSLGAGNTEAFF.

This clone was seen just once. The chain employs TRBV27 and TRBJ2-1, with TRBD2 as a possible D gene (5 bases). The CDR3 sequence is 15 residues long. V was pared by 5 bases and J by 0 bases, with 11 bases between. Germline V gene sequence: CDR1 MNHEY, CDR2 SMNVEV (reference sequence). The CDR3 DNA reads as TGTGCCAGCAGTCCTAGCAGGAACTCCTACAATGAGCAGTTCTTC. Amino acid sequence: CASSPSRNSYNEQFF.

V usage is TRBV29-1 and J usage is TRBJ2-3, with D possibly matching TRBD1 (6 bases). This CDR3 contains 17 residues. The V end was cut by 6 bases, the J end by 5 bases, with 27 bases between. Germline V gene data show CDR1 as SQVTM and CDR2 as ANQGSEA. The DNA of the CDR3 is TGCAGCGTAAAGTTTTCGGACAGTGCGAATTGGGGAGATACGCAGTATTTT. It specifies CSVKFSDSANWGDTQYF.

The rearrangement joins TRBV7-9 to TRBJ1-1; D remains ambiguous. The germline V gene has CDR1 SEHNR and CDR2 FQNEAQ (reference sequence). The CDR3 sequence is 11 residues long. The V and J ends lost 2 bases and 12 bases respectively, with 10 bases between them. CDR3: CASSLSSTTFF. In nucleotides, the CDR3 is TGTGCCAGCAGCTTATCATCGACAACTTTCTTT. The whole variable domain, remainder taken from reference TRBV7-9 and TRBJ1-1, is DTGVSQNPRHKITKRGQNVTFRCDPISEHNRLYWYRQTLGQGPEFLTYFQNEAQLEKSRLLSDRFSAERPKGSFSTLEIQRTEQGDSAMYLCASSLSSTTFFGQGTRLTVV.

This clone was detected only once. V is TRBV18 and J is TRBJ2-2; D uncertain. This CDR3 spans 16 amino acids. Per germline, CDR1 KGHSH and CDR2 LQKENI. The germline V and J ends were trimmed by 4 bases and 1 base, with 13 bases remaining between them. The CDR3 region has the DNA TGTGCCAGCTCACAAATGCAGGTAGAGAACACCGGGGAGCTGTTTTTT. It encodes CASSQMQVENTGELFF.

This chain connects TRBV5-1 to TRBJ2-7, with 7 bases identical to TRBD1. The V and J ends lost 2 bases and 3 bases, in that order; junction bases with no gene match: 5. In germline, CDR1 is SGHRS, CDR2 YFSETQ. This CDR3 is built from 14 residues. DNA of the CDR3: TGCGCCAGCAGCTTAGACAGGGTTCGCTACGAGCAGTACTTC. Translating it yields CASSLDRVRYEQYF.

The chain joins TRBV2 to TRBJ1-2; tentatively, D is TRBD1 (5 bases). Trimming removed 2 bases at V and 5 bases at J, with 9 bases between. Germline CDR1 reads SNHLY; CDR2 reads FYNNEI. There are 13 residues in the CDR3. The CDR3 region is CASSEPGSYGYTF. CDR3 in DNA: TGTGCCAGCAGTGAACCAGGGTCATATGGCTACACCTTC. The variable domain in full, with the rest retrieved from reference TRBV2 and TRBJ1-2, is EPEVTQTPSHQVTQMGQEVILRCVPISNHLYFYWYRQILGQKVEFLVSFYNNEISEKSEIFDDQFSVERPDGSNFTLKIRSTKLEDSAMYFCASSEPGSYGYTFGSGTRLTVV.

This clone was detected only once. The chain links TRBV30 to TRBJ2-7, with a tentative D call TRBD1 (6 bases). CDR3 length equals 12 residues. Germline V lookup: CDR1 GTSNPN, CDR2 SVGIG (reference sequence). Trimming stripped 1 base from V and 4 bases from J, with 8 bases between. The CDR3 DNA reads TGTGCCTGGAGTGACAGGGTATACGAGCAGTACTTC. It codes for CAWSDRVYEQYF. Full variable domain (rest looked up from reference TRBV30 and TRBJ2-7): SQTIHQWPATLVQPVGSPLSLECTVEGTSNPNLYWYRQAAGRGLQLLFYSVGIGQISSEVPQNLSASRPQDRQFILSSKKLLLSDSGFYLCAWSDRVYEQYFGPGTRLTVT.

J is TRBJ2-4 and V is TRBV5-6; 8 bases agree with TRBD1. After removal of 4 bases from V and 6 bases from J, the junction contained 9 bases not matched to a gene. Looked up from germline, CDR1 is SGHDT and CDR2 is YYEEEE. This CDR3 has 15 amino acids. The CDR3 sequence is CASSKPGGGINIQYF. In nucleotides, the CDR3 is TGTGCCAGCAGCAAACCAGGGGGCGGGATAAACATTCAGTACTTC.

The rearrangement joins TRBV11-2 to TRBJ1-2; 9 bases map to TRBD1. Germline V CDR1 and CDR2: SGHAT, FQNNGV. The J segment lost 7 bases and the V segment lost 1 base, leaving 7 bases of the junction unmatched. The CDR3 totals 15 residues. The CDR3 protein is CASSLGMGQGGGYTF. In DNA form, the CDR3 reads TGTGCCAGCAGCTTAGGGATGGGACAGGGAGGTGGCTACACCTTC.

Only one count was recorded for this clone. The chain is built from TRBV7-3 and TRBJ2-7; TRBD1 is a possible D gene (5 bases). V gave up 6 bases and J gave up 5 bases, with 14 bases separating them. The CDR3 is made up of 13 amino acids. Germline-derived CDR1 and CDR2 are SGHTA and FQGTGA. CDR3 loop: CASRSQGNNEQYF. The CDR3 region has the DNA TGTGCCAGCAGGTCGCAGGGAAACAACGAGCAGTACTTC. Based on the CDR3 plus reference TRBV7-3 and TRBJ2-7, the full variable domain is GAGVSQTPSNKVTEKGKYVELRCDPISGHTALYWYRQSLGQGPEFLIYFQGTGAADDSGLPNDRFFAVRPEGSVSTLKIQRTERGDSAVYLCASRSQGNNEQYFGPGTRLTVT.

V and J are TRBV6-5 and TRBJ2-7; 10 nucleotides line up with TRBD1. This CDR3 is built from 15 residues. J lost 3 bases, V lost 0 bases, and 2 bases had no gene match. Germline-derived CDR1 and CDR2 are MNHEY and SVGAGI. CDR3 protein: CASSYSRTGGYEQYF. The CDR3 DNA follows: TGTGCCAGCAGTTACTCGAGGACAGGGGGCTACGAGCAGTACTTC.

The chain carries TRBV7-2 and TRBJ1-2; D is ambiguous. Germline CDR1 is SGHTA and CDR2 is FQGNSA. Trimming took 1 base from V and 8 from J, leaving 11 bases between them. CDR3 size: 13 residues. The CDR3 protein is CASSLEEYRGYTF. The CDR3 bases are TGTGCCAGCAGCTTAGAAGAGTATCGCGGCTACACCTTC.

V is TRBV6-1 and J is TRBJ2-7, with D tentatively TRBD1 (5 bases). The CDR3 is made up of 14 amino acids. The ends were cut back, 2 bases at V and 1 base at J, with 9 bases in the middle. Germline V gene lookup returns CDR1 MNHNS and CDR2 SASEGT. CDR3 protein: CASSEWGSSYEQYF. In nucleotides, the CDR3 is TGTGCCAGCAGTGAATGGGGCAGTTCCTACGAGCAGTACTTC.

V is TRBV5-1 and J is TRBJ2-7, with TRBD1 matching over 7 bases. The germline V gene has CDR1 SGHRS and CDR2 YFSETQ. V was clipped by 5 bases and J by 2 bases; unmatched bases: 7. CDR3 length equals 14 residues. The CDR3 DNA sequence: TGCGCCAGCAGGCGAGACAGGGTCCCCTACGAGCAGTACTTC. This codes for CASRRDRVPYEQYF.

The rearrangement joins TRBV10-3 to TRBJ2-7; maybe TRBD1 (6 bases). The CDR3 contains 13 residues. Per germline, CDR1 ENHRY and CDR2 SYGVKD. Trimming pared 11 bases from V and 2 bases from J, leaving 16 bases between. In DNA, the CDR3 is TGTGCCTCGAGGGGGACGGAGCCCTACGAGCAGTACTTC. This gives the protein CASRGTEPYEQYF.